These 24 T cell receptor beta chains share one sample of origin, sequenced in a study of glioma-infiltrating T cells after dendritic cell vaccination. Repertoires were generated with immunoSEQ multiplex PCR, while TCRdb's copy carries only in-frame clones and drops some. The repertoire holds fewer than 45,000 clones, roughly four fifths seen once, with 7.8% in the top ten. The sequencing here drew on blood, taken before dendritic cell vaccination. These receptor sequences come from a human donor with glioblastoma.

V usage is TRBV13 and J usage is TRBJ2-3, with 10 bases matching TRBD1. This CDR3 has 17 residues. Germline V gene data show CDR1 as PRHDT and CDR2 as FYEKMQ (reference sequence). V lost 2 bases and J lost 4; bases outside the gene matches: 9. The CDR3 loop is CASSLREKGTGADTQYF. In nucleotides, the CDR3 is TGTGCCAGCAGCTTACGCGAAAAAGGGACAGGGGCAGATACGCAGTATTTT.

The table lists this clone with a few counts. The chain carries TRBV9 and TRBJ2-7, with 9 bases that match TRBD1. The CDR3 length is 15 residues. The ends lost 2 bases at V and 2 bases at J; junction bases unmatched: 5. Germline CDR1 is SGDLS and CDR2 is YYNGEE. Here the CDR3 DNA reads TGTGCCAGCAGCGTGTCGGGACAGGGTCCCTACGAGCAGTACTTC. Translation: CASSVSGQGPYEQYF.

The V and J genes are TRBV5-1 and TRBJ2-5; D gene ambiguous. The DNA end is more similar to TRBJ2-7, so the J call may be wrong. Looked up from germline, CDR1 is SGHRS and CDR2 is YFSETQ. The CDR3 contains 13 residues. The CDR3 DNA is TGCGCCAGCAGCTTCCCCGGGTCCTACGAGCAGTACTTC. It codes for CASSFPGSYEQYF.

The chain carries TRBV10-2 and TRBJ2-1, with 13 nucleotides matching TRBD2. The CDR3 spans 16 residues. Germline values: CDR1 WSHSY, CDR2 SAAADI. The trim removed 5 bases at V and 5 bases at J, leaving 6 bases unmatched. CDR3 protein: CASSWTSGGLDNEQFF. CDR3 coding DNA: TGCGCCAGCAGTTGGACTAGCGGGGGCCTCGACAATGAGCAGTTCTTC.

This rearrangement joins TRBV2 to TRBJ1-2; possible D gene TRBD1, 6 bases. The CDR3 covers 14 residues. Germline CDR1 is SNHLY and CDR2 is FYNNEI. Trimming shortened V by 5 bases and J by 2 bases, and 12 bases separated the two germline ends. For the CDR3, the DNA is TGTGCCAGCAGTCTCACAGGGTTAAACTATGGCTACACCTTC. Translation: CASSLTGLNYGYTF.

V and J are TRBV5-1 and TRBJ2-7, with 7 nucleotides matching TRBD2. The V gene's germline CDR1 is SGHRS and CDR2 YFSETQ. The V segment lost 4 bases and the J segment 2 bases; nucleotides outside the gene matches: 6. This CDR3 has 14 residues. CDR3 sequence: CASSMAGDPYEQYF. In nucleotides, the CDR3 is TGCGCCAGCAGCATGGCGGGGGACCCCTACGAGCAGTACTTC.

This clone was recorded once. The CDR3 loop reads CASSFNRVTEAFF. CDR3 nucleotide sequence: TGTGCCAGCAGCTTCAACAGGGTCACTGAAGCTTTCTTT. The rearrangement links TRBV5-8 to TRBJ1-1; a weak D match, TRBD1 (6 bases). Trimming stripped 2 bases from V and 4 bases from J, with 9 bases between. Germline V gene lookup returns CDR1 SGHTS and CDR2 YDEGEE. The CDR3 contains 13 residues.

This chain uses TRBV5-1 with TRBJ2-3, with D tentatively TRBD2 (5 bases). Trimming shortened V by 0 bases and J by 0 bases, and 11 bases separated the two germline ends. The CDR3 totals 16 residues. The germline gives CDR1 SGHRS, CDR2 YFSETQ. DNA for the CDR3: TGCGCCAGCAGCTTGGTCCGGGGAACTAGCACAGATACGCAGTATTTT. Protein sequence: CASSLVRGTSTDTQYF.

This clone occurred a few times. This chain links TRBV6-6 with TRBJ2-1; TRBD1 agrees at 7 bases. Germline V gives CDR1 MNHNY, CDR2 SVGAGI (reference sequence). This CDR3 has 14 residues. V shed 2 bases, J shed 5 bases, and the junction held 3 bases outside the gene matches. The CDR3 reads CASSYGTDDNEQFF. CDR3 nucleotide sequence: TGTGCCAGCAGTTACGGGACAGATGACAATGAGCAGTTCTTC.

This clone appeared a few times. The genes are TRBV5-5 and TRBJ2-7; 7 bases map to TRBD1. Germline values: CDR1 SGHKS, CDR2 YYEKEE (reference sequence). Losses at the gene ends were 3 bases for V and 1 base for J; bases not matched to a gene: 7. The CDR3 runs to 15 residues. CDR3 amino acids: CASSWGTGQSYEQYF. The CDR3 region has the DNA TGTGCCAGCAGCTGGGGTACGGGACAGTCCTACGAGCAGTACTTC.

The V call is TRBV19, the J call TRBJ2-1, with 10 bases lining up with TRBD2. The length of the CDR3 is 16 residues. Germline CDR1 and CDR2: LNHDA and SQIVND (reference sequence). V lost 4 bases, J lost 8 bases, and 11 bases stayed unmatched. The CDR3 protein is CASSSRLAGVFDEQFF. The CDR3 nucleotides read TGTGCCAGTAGTAGCCGCCTAGCGGGGGTTTTCGATGAGCAGTTCTTC.

This clone was seen only a few times. V gene TRBV7-2 combines with J gene TRBJ2-3; D possibly corresponds to TRBD1 (6 bases). The germline CDR1 and CDR2 sequences are SGHTA and FQGNSA. CDR3 length equals 16 residues. With 4 bases removed from V and 0 bases from J, the gap between germline ends came to 14 bases. CDR3 nucleotides: TGTGCCAGCAGCTACACAGGGACGGGAAGCACAGATACGCAGTATTTT. The encoded protein is CASSYTGTGSTDTQYF.

The chain joins TRBV11-3 to TRBJ1-1, with TRBD1 matching 7 bases. Per the germline V gene, CDR1 is SGHNT and CDR2 is YENEEA. The ends lost 1 base at V and 0 bases at J; junction bases unmatched: 11. The CDR3 is made up of 18 amino acids. The DNA for the CDR3 is TGTGCCAGCAGCTTAGCTGGTACCTGGGGACAGATGAACACTGAAGCTTTCTTT. Protein product: CASSLAGTWGQMNTEAFF.

The chain uses TRBV5-1 and TRBJ2-7; TRBD1 aligns across 9 bases. Germline lookup yields CDR1 SGHRS and CDR2 YFSETQ. The CDR3 has 15 amino acids. V dropped 4 bases and J dropped 3; count of bases not matched to a gene: 8. CDR3 nucleotide sequence: TGCGCCAGCAGCCTCACAGGGGGCCTTGTCTACGAGCAGTACTTC. Protein product: CASSLTGGLVYEQYF.

This clone was seen once. The chain uses TRBV27 and TRBJ1-1, with 8 bases fitting TRBD1. Germline-derived CDR1 and CDR2 are MNHEY and SMNVEV (reference sequence). This CDR3 comprises 13 residues. The J segment lost 2 bases and the V segment lost 8 bases, leaving 4 bases of the junction unmatched. CDR3 loop: CASLGQGNTEAFF. In DNA form, the CDR3 reads TGTGCCAGCCTAGGACAGGGAAACACTGAAGCTTTCTTT.

The table lists this clone with a count of one. The genes are TRBV28 and TRBJ2-5, with a tentative D call TRBD2 (5 bases). CDR3 length: 12 residues. V shed 6 bases and J shed 7 bases, with 12 bases lying between them. Germline-derived CDR1 and CDR2 are MDHEN and SYDVKM. The CDR3 loop is CASSPLEGTQYF. CDR3 bases: TGTGCCAGCAGCCCCCTAGAGGGGACCCAGTACTTC.

The chain links TRBV14 to TRBJ1-3; D is unclear. Trimming shortened V by 5 bases and J by 2 bases, and 7 bases separated the two germline ends. The germline V gene encodes CDR1 SGHDN and CDR2 FVKESK. CDR3 size: 13 residues. DNA for the CDR3: TGTGCCAGCAGCGTTCCTCCTGGAAACACCATATATTTT. Protein: CASSVPPGNTIYF.

The rearrangement joins TRBV7-3 to TRBJ2-3; TRBD2 matches 9 bases. V trimming: 0 bases; J trimming: 4 bases; junction bases outside the gene matches: 5. Germline loops: CDR1 SGHTA, CDR2 FQGTGA. The CDR3 is 16 residues long. CDR3 loop: CASSLTGGGAADTQYF. CDR3 nucleotide sequence: TGTGCCAGCAGCTTAACGGGCGGGGGGGCTGCAGATACGCAGTATTTT.

The J gene is TRBJ2-3, the V gene TRBV6-5, with TRBD2 matching over 8 bases. Per the germline V gene, CDR1 is MNHEY and CDR2 is SVGAGI. The CDR3 covers 15 residues. V lost 1 base and J lost 2; bases outside the gene matches: 2. The CDR3 bases are TGTGCCAGCAGTTACTTGCGGGGGGCCACAGATACGCAGTATTTT. It encodes CASSYLRGATDTQYF.

V usage is TRBV5-6 and J usage is TRBJ1-2; 9 bases match TRBD1. Per germline, CDR1 SGHDT and CDR2 YYEEEE. The CDR3 length is 13 residues. The V and J ends lost 2 bases and 5 bases, in that order; junction bases with no gene match: 1. The CDR3 spells CASSFGTGYGYTF. CDR3 bases: TGTGCCAGCAGCTTCGGGACAGGGTATGGCTACACCTTC.

J is TRBJ1-2 and V is TRBV9; 7 bases map to TRBD1. The CDR3 extends over 14 amino acids. CDR1 and CDR2 (germline): SGDLS, YYNGEE. Germline trimming cut 2 bases from V and 3 bases from J; bases unmatched to any gene: 4. The CDR3 loop reads CASSVDRVDYGYTF. The CDR3 nucleotides read TGTGCCAGCAGCGTCGACAGGGTAGACTATGGCTACACCTTC.

This clone was detected a few times. The CDR3 reads CASTNRRGRLNTEAFF. CDR3 nucleotides: TGTGCCAGCACCAACCGCAGGGGCAGATTGAACACTGAAGCTTTCTTT. The gene calls are TRBV7-8 and TRBJ1-1, with D possibly matching TRBD1 (6 bases). Germline loops: CDR1 SGHVS, CDR2 FQNEAQ. The CDR3 has 16 residues. Trimming pared 7 bases from V and 0 bases from J, leaving 18 bases between.

V and J are TRBV11-3 and TRBJ2-7; TRBD1 matches 10 bases. The CDR3 has 15 residues. From germline, CDR1 is SGHNT and CDR2 YENEEA. V dropped 5 bases and J dropped 2; count of bases not matched to a gene: 6. The CDR3, as DNA: TGTGCCAGCAGCCGAAGGGACAGGGGAACCTACGAGCAGTACTTC. This translates into CASSRRDRGTYEQYF. Full variable domain (remainder filled in from reference TRBV11-3 and TRBJ2-7): EAGVVQSPRYKIIEKKQPVAFWCNPISGHNTLYWYLQNLGQGPELLIRYENEEAVDDSQLPKDRFSAERLKGVDSTLKIQPAELGDSAVYLCASSRRDRGTYEQYFGPGTRLTVT.

A single count supports this clone. V is TRBV4-3 and J is TRBJ2-5; maybe TRBD2 (5 bases). Per the germline V gene, CDR1 is LGHNA and CDR2 is YSLEER. The CDR3 consists of 13 residues. V shed 0 bases and J shed 5 bases, with 7 bases lying between them. The CDR3 spells CASSQDRRETQYF. Written as DNA, the CDR3 is TGCGCCAGCAGCCAAGATCGGAGGGAGACCCAGTACTTC.